Below, 7 T cell receptor gamma chains from the same sample are listed, as sequenced in a study of Vδ1+ human thymocytes. Whole-study results and caveats: Thymic TRG and TRD repertoires appeared highly polyclonal, with Gaussian CDR3 length distributions.

The template was reverse-transcribed extracted RNA. The CDR3 regions were amplified by multiplex PCR from V-gene primers to a constant-region primer. TCRdb re-called the multiplex PCR reads with CATT. The data show tens of thousands of gamma-chain clones, around 20% seen once. No antigen has been assigned to these receptors. Sequenced: Vdelta1+ gamma-delta thymocytes from the thymus. Specified subset: FACS-sorted CD3+ TCRalphabeta- TCRVdelta1+ TCRVdelta2- thymocytes. Source of these receptors: a boy younger than two who had congenital heart surgery.

This clone was seen a few times. The rearrangement uses TRGV3 and TRGJ1 or TRGJ2. The CDR3 covers 15 residues. With V trimmed by 0 bases and J by 0 bases, 5 bases remained unmatched. CDR1 and CDR2 from the germline V gene are VTNTFY and YDVSTARD (reference sequence). The CDR3 region is CATWDRALNYYKKLF. CDR3 nucleotide sequence: TGTGCCACCTGGGACAGGGCCTTGAATTATTATAAGAAACTCTTT.

This clone was counted between two and nine times. This chain links TRGV2 with TRGJ1 or TRGJ2. The J segment lost 9 bases and the V segment lost 6 bases, leaving 11 bases of the junction unmatched. The CDR3 length is 12 residues. In germline, CDR1 is EGSNGY, CDR2 YDSYNSKV. The CDR3 loop is CATWTKFSKKLF. In nucleotides, the CDR3 is TGTGCCACCTGGACAAAGTTCTCTAAGAAACTCTTT.

The chain employs TRGV9 and TRGJ1 or TRGJ2. Trimming removed 11 bases from V and 10 bases from J; junction bases left unmatched: 8. The CDR3 runs 9 residues. The germline V gene has CDR1 GITISATS and CDR2 ISYDGTV (reference sequence). The CDR3 nucleotides are TGTGCCTCGGGTGAGAAGAAACTCTTT. Translating it yields CASGEKKLF.

The table lists this clone with a few counts. Other nucleotide sequences from this sample produce the same CDR3. The chain carries TRGV9 and TRGJP2. V gave up 0 bases and J gave up 0 bases; unmatched junction bases: 1. Germline V CDR1 and CDR2: GITISATS, ISYDGTV (reference sequence). The CDR3 spans 15 residues. The CDR3 region has the DNA TGTGCCTTGTGGGAGGTGTATAGTAGTGATTGGATCAAGACGTTT. Amino acids: CALWEVYSSDWIKTF.

This clone is labeled as medium-sized (0.01 to 0.1%). The same CDR3 is also encoded by other DNA sequences in this sample. This chain connects TRGV5 to TRGJ1 or TRGJ2. In germline, CDR1 is VINAFY, CDR2 YDVSNSKD. The length of the CDR3 is 11 residues. V was pared by 3 bases and J by 7 bases, with 3 bases of the junction left unmatched. This CDR3 reads CATWDYYKKLF. The CDR3 region has the DNA TGTGCCACCTGGGACTACTATAAGAAACTCTTT.

The V call is TRGV9, the J call TRGJ1 or TRGJ2. This CDR3 spans 17 amino acids. Germline CDR1 and CDR2: GITISATS and ISYDGTV (reference sequence). J was trimmed by 2 bases and V by 1 base; bases with no gene match: 14. Here the CDR3 reads CALWEVVSVVHYYKKLF. CDR3 coding DNA: TGTGCCTTGTGGGAGGTTGTTAGTGTGGTACATTATTATAAGAAACTCTTT.

The chain recombines TRGV5 with TRGJ1 or TRGJ2. This CDR3 comprises 15 residues. Losses at the gene ends were 1 base for V and 3 bases for J; bases not matched to a gene: 9. The germline V gene has CDR1 VINAFY and CDR2 YDVSNSKD. CDR3 region: CATWDRPTGYYKKLF. The CDR3 nucleotides read TGTGCCACCTGGGACAGACCTACGGGTTATTATAAGAAACTCTTT.